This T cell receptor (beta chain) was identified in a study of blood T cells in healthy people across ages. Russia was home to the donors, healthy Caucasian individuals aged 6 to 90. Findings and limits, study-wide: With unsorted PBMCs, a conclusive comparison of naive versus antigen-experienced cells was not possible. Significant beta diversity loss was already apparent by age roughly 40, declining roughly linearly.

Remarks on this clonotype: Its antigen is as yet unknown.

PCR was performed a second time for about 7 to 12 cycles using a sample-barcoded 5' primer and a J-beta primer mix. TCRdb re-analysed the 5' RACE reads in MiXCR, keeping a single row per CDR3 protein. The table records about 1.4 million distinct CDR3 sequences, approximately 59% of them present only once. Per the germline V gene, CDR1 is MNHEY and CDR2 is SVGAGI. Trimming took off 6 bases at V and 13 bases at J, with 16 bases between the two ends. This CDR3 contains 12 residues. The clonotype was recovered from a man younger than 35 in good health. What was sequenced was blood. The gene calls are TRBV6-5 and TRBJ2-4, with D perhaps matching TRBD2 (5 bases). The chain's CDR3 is CASRDFHNEQYF. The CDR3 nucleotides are TGTGCCAGCAGGGACTTCCACAATGAGCAGTACTTC.